This T cell receptor beta chain stems from a study of early T cells in non-severe SARS-CoV-2 infection. Study context: The chains were unpaired, and the sequenced material was bulk RNA from unsorted whole blood.

General study findings and limits: Private and CD4 specificities were missed by VDJdb matching, which favored anti-spike CD8 responses.

This clonotype came up a few times. The antigen remains unidentified. In the library, individual cDNA molecules carried attached unique molecular identifiers. TCRdb independently ran MiXCR on the 5' RACE reads; one entry per CDR3 protein. Here the sample spans 50,000 to 70,000 distinct CDR3 sequences, more than 13% being singletons. V gave up 4 bases and J gave up 1 base; unmatched junction bases: 6. Germline assignment: CDR1 MGHRA and CDR2 YSYEKL. The CDR3 length is 15 residues. The chain uses TRBV4-1 and TRBJ2-7; the match to TRBD1 covers 8 bases. The source of this sequence is an adult who was a healthcare worker with PCR-confirmed SARS-CoV-2 infection or an uninfected control (not recorded which). Specimen: whole blood, collected at baseline. In DNA form, the CDR3 reads TGCGCCAGCAGCCCCAGGGGGCATGGATCCTACGAGCAGTACTTC. Protein product: CASSPRGHGSYEQYF.